The 26 T cell receptor beta chains below come from one sample, sequenced in a study of blood T cells in healthy people across ages. Alongside a J-beta primer mix, a sample-barcoded 5' primer served in a second PCR lasting roughly 6 to 11 cycles. TCRdb independently ran MiXCR on the 5' RACE reads; one entry per CDR3 protein. Among just under 550,000 distinct CDR3 sequences, more than 20% were seen once, and the ten largest hold around 10%. These data were also filed under a second study, of T cells of mothers and their children.

Specimen: blood. The receptors were sampled from a boy younger than 18 in good health.

The CDR3, as DNA: TGTGCCAGCAGCTTAGCAACCCAGACAGGGTGGGGCTACACCTTC. The encoded protein is CASSLATQTGWGYTF. V and J are TRBV7-8 and TRBJ1-2; 7 nucleotides match TRBD1. The J segment lost 8 bases and the V segment lost 0 bases, leaving 9 bases of the junction unmatched. CDR1 SGHVS and CDR2 FQNEAQ come from the germline V gene. CDR3 length: 15 amino acids.

The chain recombines TRBV20-1 with TRBJ2-6; 7 bases are shared with TRBD1. CDR3 length equals 18 residues. Germline V lookup: CDR1 DFQATT, CDR2 SNEGSKA (reference sequence). Unmatched junction bases numbered 9, after V lost 1 base and J lost 0 bases. The CDR3 bases are TGCAGTGCTAGAGGGTTGACAGGGCTATTCTCTGGGGCCAACGTCCTGACTTTC. Its translation: CSARGLTGLFSGANVLTF.

This clonotype has only a few counts. V gene TRBV28 combines with J gene TRBJ1-4; 7 bases line up with TRBD1. The CDR3 runs to 14 residues. V trimming: 6 bases; J trimming: 4 bases; junction bases outside the gene matches: 5. Germline values: CDR1 MDHEN, CDR2 SYDVKM. This CDR3 is CASSHGTVNEKLFF. Written as DNA, the CDR3 is TGTGCCAGCAGCCACGGGACAGTTAATGAAAAACTGTTTTTT.

The chain has TRBV7-8 and TRBJ1-3; the D is unclear. The V end was cut by 4 bases, the J end by 0 bases, with 10 bases between. Germline V gives CDR1 SGHVS, CDR2 FQNEAQ. The CDR3 has 15 amino acids. CDR3 DNA: TGTGCCAGCAGCTCGGAACTCTACTCTGGAAACACCATATATTTT. This encodes CASSSELYSGNTIYF.

The chain joins TRBV10-3 to TRBJ2-5; perhaps TRBD2 as D (5 bases). CDR3 size: 15 residues. Germline loops: CDR1 ENHRY, CDR2 SYGVKD. V was shortened by 3 bases and J by 7 bases, with 18 bases between the two germline ends. The CDR3 here is CAISEERALGGTQYF. The DNA of the CDR3 is TGTGCCATCAGTGAAGAGAGGGCATTAGGCGGGACCCAGTACTTC.

The V call is TRBV7-2, the J call TRBJ2-7; D uncertain. Germline V gene sequence: CDR1 SGHTA, CDR2 FQGNSA. The CDR3 covers 13 residues. Trimming removed 1 base at V and 3 bases at J, with 7 bases between. Here the CDR3 DNA reads TGTGCCAGCAGCTTAGAGGCCATCTACGAGCAGTACTTC. It specifies CASSLEAIYEQYF.

With regard to this clonotype: A junction end diverges from the germline sequence, so it may reflect a read error. The genes are TRBV12-3 or TRBV12-4 and TRBJ1-1; 9 bases are a match to TRBD1. This CDR3 has 14 residues. CDR3 in amino acids: CASSLDRGRTETFF. The CDR3 nucleotides read TGTGCCAGCAGCCTGGACAGGGGCCGGACTGAAACTTTCTTT.

This clonotype turned up a few times. The rearrangement links TRBV12-3 or TRBV12-4 to TRBJ2-1, with a possible D match to TRBD1 (6 bases). The length of the CDR3 is 16 residues. Trimming took 5 bases from V and 5 from J, leaving 19 bases between them. CDR3 in DNA: TGTGCCAGCAGTCTGATCCAGGGGTGGGGACACAATGAGCAGTTCTTC. This gives the protein CASSLIQGWGHNEQFF.

The chain is built from TRBV7-8 and TRBJ1-5, with D perhaps TRBD1 (5 bases). Germline values: CDR1 SGHVS, CDR2 FQNEAQ. With 5 bases removed from V and 6 bases from J, the gap between germline ends came to 14 bases. CDR3 length: 14 residues. Here the CDR3 reads CASSPTRVTQPQHF. CDR3 in DNA: TGTGCCAGCAGCCCAACCAGGGTTACTCAGCCCCAGCATTTT.

In DNA, the CDR3 is TGTGCCAGCAGTGAGGGGGGCGGGAGTTTAAGCACGGGATTAGAAGAGACCCAGTACTTC. It specifies CASSEGGGSLSTGLEETQYF. J is TRBJ2-5 and V is TRBV25-1, with D perhaps matching TRBD2 (7 bases). Germline V CDR1 and CDR2: MGHDK, SYGVNS. The V and J ends lost 3 bases and 3 bases respectively, with 29 bases between them. The CDR3 loop spans 20 amino acids.

This sequence joins TRBV5-1 and TRBJ2-5, with TRBD2 as a possible D gene (7 bases). Germline lookup yields CDR1 SGHRS and CDR2 YFSETQ. The CDR3 is 16 amino acids. V was trimmed by 1 base and J by 4 bases, leaving 17 bases between them. The CDR3 DNA sequence: TGCGCCAGCAGCTTGCGGGGGGTAGAGGACAGAGAGACCCAGTACTTC. Its protein product is CASSLRGVEDRETQYF.

This clonotype was seen just once. One end of the junction is discordant with germline, which a read error may explain. The rearrangement joins TRBV14 to TRBJ1-2; D call uncertain. CDR3 length: 13 amino acids. Germline V gene sequence: CDR1 SGHDN, CDR2 FVKESK. As DNA, the CDR3 is TGTGCCAGCAGCCCCTTAGACAACTATGGCCACACCTTC. Amino acid sequence: CASSPLDNYGHTF. Full variable domain (missing parts from reference TRBV14 and TRBJ1-2): EAGVTQFPSHSVIEKGQTVTLRCDPISGHDNLYWYRRVMGKEIKFLLHFVKESKQDESGMPNNRFLAERTGGTYSTLKVQPAELEDSGVYFCASSPLDNYGHTFGSGTRLTVV.

The rearrangement joins TRBV5-5 to TRBJ2-2; 9 nucleotides align to TRBD1. The CDR3 runs to 15 residues. Losses at the gene ends were 7 bases for V and 3 bases for J; bases not matched to a gene: 7. Germline CDR1 is SGHKS and CDR2 is YYEKEE (reference sequence). The CDR3 DNA follows: TGTGCCAGCTCCAGGGGACAGGGCTACACCGGGGAGCTGTTTTTT. As protein: CASSRGQGYTGELFF.

This clonotype was picked up a small number of times. The chain links TRBV27 to TRBJ1-4, with TRBD1 matching over 8 bases. Germline V gene data show CDR1 as MNHEY and CDR2 as SMNVEV (reference sequence). The CDR3 loop spans 16 amino acids. J gave up 6 bases and V 5 bases, and 11 bases lay outside the gene matches. The CDR3, as DNA: TGTGCCAGCAGTCAACAATTTACAGGGGGAGATGAAAAACTGTTTTTT. It specifies CASSQQFTGGDEKLFF.

The chain uses TRBV7-2 and TRBJ2-7, with TRBD2 matching 7 bases. J lost 3 bases, V lost 5 bases, and 10 bases had no gene match. The germline CDR1 and CDR2 sequences are SGHTA and FQGNSA. CDR3 length: 15 amino acids. The CDR3: CASSPTGASGYEQYF. The CDR3 DNA reads as TGTGCCAGCAGCCCGACCGGGGCTAGCGGCTACGAGCAGTACTTC.

CDR3 protein: CSARLTPGLAGADTQYF. CDR3 in DNA: TGCAGTGCTCGATTAACCCCGGGACTAGCGGGTGCAGATACGCAGTATTTT. The chain employs TRBV20-1 and TRBJ2-3, with TRBD2 matching 12 bases. CDR1 and CDR2 (germline): DFQATT, SNEGSKA (reference sequence). With 5 bases clipped from V and 4 bases from J, the junction kept 13 bases outside the gene matches. There are 17 residues in the CDR3.

Only a few counts were recorded for this clonotype. One end of the junction is discordant with germline, which a read error may explain. The chain combines TRBV24-1 with TRBJ2-5; D uncertain. The J call may not be correct, given that the DNA end is closer to TRBJ2-7. The CDR3 contains 12 residues. Germline CDR1 KGHDR, CDR2 SFDVKD. DNA of the CDR3: TGTGCCACCGGTGAGGATGACTACGAGCAGTACTTC. Protein: CATGEDDYEQYF.

There are a few counts of this clonotype. The J gene is TRBJ1-6, the V gene TRBV20-1; tentatively, D is TRBD1 (5 bases). Germline values: CDR1 DFQATT, CDR2 SNEGSKA (reference sequence). This CDR3 contains 13 residues. The germline V and J ends were trimmed by 6 bases and 4 bases, with 10 bases remaining between them. CDR3 loop: CSARQSYNSPLHF. CDR3 DNA: TGCAGTGCCAGACAGTCTTATAATTCACCCCTCCACTTT.

The V gene is TRBV7-2, the J gene TRBJ2-3, with D unclear. V lost 0 bases to trimming and J lost 0 bases, with 4 bases between them. The germline V gene encodes CDR1 SGHTA and CDR2 FQGNSA. The CDR3 spans 14 residues. This CDR3 reads CASSLAKSTDTQYF. For the CDR3, the DNA is TGTGCCAGCAGCTTAGCGAAGAGCACAGATACGCAGTATTTT.

This clonotype occurred a few times. V gene TRBV9 combines with J gene TRBJ2-6; D may correspond to TRBD1 or TRBD2 (5 bases each). Trimming cost V 4 bases and J 3 bases, with 11 bases left between them. The germline V gene has CDR1 SGDLS and CDR2 YYNGEE. The CDR3 is made up of 15 amino acids. The chain's CDR3 is CASSIRDRGANVLTF. Here the CDR3 DNA reads TGTGCCAGCAGCATCCGGGACCGTGGGGCCAACGTCCTGACTTTC.

This rearrangement joins TRBV28 to TRBJ2-7; D ambiguous. Trimming cost V 4 bases and J 3 bases, with 7 bases left between them. This CDR3 spans 12 amino acids. CDR1 and CDR2 from the germline V gene are MDHEN and SYDVKM. The CDR3 spells CASSSMSYEQYF. In DNA form, the CDR3 reads TGTGCCAGCAGTTCAATGAGCTACGAGCAGTACTTC. The variable domain in full, with the rest retrieved from reference TRBV28 and TRBJ2-7, is DVKVTQSSRYLVKRTGEKVFLECVQDMDHENMFWYRQDPGLGLRLIYFSYDVKMKEKGDIPEGYSVSREKKERFSLILESASTNQTSMYLCASSSMSYEQYFGPGTRLTVT.

The rearrangement uses TRBV4-3 and TRBJ1-4; 8 bases are shared with TRBD1. The germline V gene has CDR1 LGHNA and CDR2 YSLEER. Unmatched junction bases numbered 8, after V lost 0 bases and J lost 8 bases. This CDR3 contains 16 residues. CDR3 loop: CASSQEVGRGREKLFF. In nucleotides, the CDR3 is TGCGCCAGCAGCCAAGAGGTGGGCAGGGGGCGCGAAAAACTGTTTTTT.

The chain joins TRBV20-1 to TRBJ1-4, with 9 bases identical to TRBD1. Germline CDR1 DFQATT, CDR2 SNEGSKA (reference sequence). J lost 0 bases, V lost 4 bases, and 3 bases had no gene match. CDR3 length equals 15 residues. The CDR3, as DNA: TGCAGTGCTACTACAGGGGGCTCAACTAATGAAAAACTGTTTTTT. It codes for CSATTGGSTNEKLFF.

The gene calls are TRBV7-3 and TRBJ2-3, with D maybe TRBD2 (5 bases). Germline CDR1 SGHTA, CDR2 FQGTGA. V lost 1 base and J lost 2, with 13 bases in between. This CDR3 is built from 16 residues. The CDR3 loop reads CASSLNVARYTDTQYF. The CDR3 nucleotides read TGTGCCAGCAGCTTAAATGTAGCGCGCTACACAGATACGCAGTATTTT.

The chain employs TRBV7-2 and TRBJ2-5, with TRBD2 matching over 7 bases. The J call may be wrong; the DNA end is better matched by TRBJ2-7. Germline CDR1 SGHTA, CDR2 FQGNSA. This CDR3 contains 14 residues. The CDR3 loop is CASSMASGSYEQYF. CDR3 DNA: TGTGCCAGCAGCATGGCTAGCGGATCCTACGAGCAGTACTTC.

The chain couples TRBV14 to TRBJ2-5; D remains ambiguous. The CDR3 loop spans 11 amino acids. CDR1 is SGHDN, CDR2 FVKESK, per germline. The V end lost 0 bases, the J end lost 11 bases, and 7 bases lay between the germline ends. The CDR3 coding sequence is TGTGCCAGCAGCCAAGAGACGGTGCAGTACTTC. It is translated as CASSQETVQYF.